This T cell receptor beta chain was recovered during a study of CD8 T cells in ankylosing spondylitis. General observations from the study: Blood of patients with ankylosing spondylitis appeared to be characterized by a TCR beta motif of several highly homologous variants.

The authors made TCR beta libraries by quantitative 5'-RACE with molecular barcodes. One entry per CDR3 protein results from TCRdb running MiXCR on the 5' RACE reads. Here the sample spans under 170,000 distinct CDR3 sequences, around 45% being singletons. This clonotype was found many times. Its target is unknown. The V end was cut by 4 bases, the J end by 0 bases, with 4 bases between. The germline V gene has CDR1 SQVTM and CDR2 ANQGSEA. This CDR3 region has 12 residues. This chain connects TRBV29-1 to TRBJ1-5; D unresolved. Material for sequencing was synovial fluid, either unsorted or a sorted T cell fraction (not recorded which). This TCR was recovered from a male donor with ankylosing spondylitis. The CDR3: CSVGYSNQPQHF. CDR3 coding DNA: TGCAGCGTTGGTTATAGCAATCAGCCCCAGCATTTT.